This entry is about one T cell receptor (beta chain). This sample was taken from a study of blood T cell repertoires in COVID-19. Looking at the study overall: Material from acute and convalescent COVID-19 was sourced from the United States, Italy and Spain.

Original processing notes: The authors estimated nucleated cell counts from reference gene primer amplification. Method: immunoSEQ multiplex PCR; TCRdb's copy keeps in-frame clones and lacks some. V, J and clone size were drawn from that table, and D and trimming were deduced from the DNA. The sample lists 220,000 or so clones; more than 85% were seen once. One Seattle source followed patients from active infection through their disease course. The CDR3 loop spans 17 amino acids. CDR1 is MDHEN, CDR2 SYDVKM, per germline. V was clipped by 6 bases and J by 4 bases, with 23 bases between them. The sequenced sample consisted of peripheral blood. The chain joins TRBV28 to TRBJ2-3, with TRBD2 as a possible D gene (6 bases). The TCR was taken from a woman in her 50s with COVID-19, enrolled during active disease. This chain's CDR3 is CASSPPGAGTGPDTQYF. The DNA of the CDR3 is TGTGCCAGCAGCCCCCCGGGAGCAGGGACGGGTCCAGATACGCAGTATTTT.